This T cell receptor (beta chain) was sequenced during a study of T cells after yellow fever vaccination. Study-level results: The study re-detected most primary-vaccination clones after the booster (around 96% CD4, around 89% CD8). A faster peak, day 5 versus 15, was reached by the weaker secondary response. Researchers cautioned that FACS-sorted repertoires could harbor abundant clonotypes contaminating from the bulk population.

TCRdb re-called the 5' RACE reads through MiXCR, storing one row per CDR3 protein. The table records 300,000 to 450,000 distinct CDR3 sequences, roughly 8.3% of them present only once. The sample holds many counts of this clonotype. The antigen is undetermined. CDR3 size: 15 residues. CDR1 is SGDLS and CDR2 is YYNGEE in the germline V gene. Losses at the gene ends were 0 bases for V and 7 bases for J; bases not matched to a gene: 8. The V gene is TRBV9, the J gene TRBJ1-2; 8 bases agree with TRBD1. The sequence was collected from a man between 18 and 35 years old who received the YFV17D yellow fever vaccine. The starting material was PBMCs, obtained more than 40 days after the first yellow fever vaccination. As DNA, the CDR3 is TGTGCCAGCAGCGTAGAAGGACAGGGCCTCCTTGGCTACACCTTC. Protein sequence: CASSVEGQGLLGYTF.